One sample yielded the 6 T cell receptor beta chains listed below, sequenced in a study of control samples from healthy donors and cancer patients. Clones were sequenced by immunoSEQ multiplex PCR, and TCRdb holds only the in-frame ones, with some missing. The sample shows fewer than 90,000 clones, 70% to 90% of them seen only once. The sample was blood. Receptor source: a woman aged 50 to 65 in good health.

For the CDR3, the DNA is TGTGCCAGCAGCACGCGGTGGGGACCAAACAACGAGCAGTACTTC. Translated, it gives CASSTRWGPNNEQYF. This chain joins TRBV5-4 and TRBJ2-7; D assignment may be TRBD1 or TRBD2 (5 bases each). CDR3 length equals 15 residues. Trimming pared 4 bases from V and 5 bases from J, leaving 19 bases between. Germline V gene sequence: CDR1 SGHNT, CDR2 YYREEE (reference sequence).

The gene calls are TRBV5-4 and TRBJ1-1, with a possible D match to TRBD1 (5 bases). This CDR3 has 16 amino acids. Germline-derived CDR1 and CDR2 are SGHNT and YYREEE (reference sequence). The germline V and J ends were trimmed by 3 bases and 0 bases, with 15 bases remaining between them. This chain's CDR3 is CASSSSQGPLNTEAFF. The CDR3 DNA sequence: TGTGCCAGCAGCTCTTCGCAGGGACCTCTGAACACTGAAGCTTTCTTT. Full variable domain (rest looked up from reference TRBV5-4 and TRBJ1-1): ETGVTQSPTHLIKTRGQQVTLRCSSQSGHNTVSWYQQALGQGPQFIFQYYREEENGRGNFPPRFSGLQFPNYSSELNVNALELDDSALYLCASSSSQGPLNTEAFFGQGTRLTVV.

The chain uses TRBV4-2 and TRBJ2-5; D is tentatively TRBD1 or TRBD2 (5 bases each). The CDR3 is 16 amino acids. Germline V gives CDR1 LGHNA, CDR2 YNFKEQ. Trimming cost V 3 bases and J 5 bases, with 19 bases left between them. CDR3 nucleotide sequence: TGTGCCAGCAGCCAGAGCGGCAGGGCGGGCTGGGAGACCCAGTACTTC. It encodes CASSQSGRAGWETQYF.

V and J are TRBV6-5 and TRBJ1-1, with no clear D. V lost 0 bases, J lost 3 bases, and 5 bases lay in between. The CDR3 sequence is 13 residues long. Germline V gene data show CDR1 as MNHEY and CDR2 as SVGAGI. The CDR3, as DNA: TGTGCCAGCAGTTACTCGAAGGACACTGAAGCTTTCTTT. It yields the protein CASSYSKDTEAFF.

The chain joins TRBV6-1 to TRBJ2-7, with TRBD2 matching 14 bases. The length of the CDR3 is 17 residues. J was trimmed by 7 bases and V by 1 base; bases with no gene match: 9. Germline CDR1 MNHNS, CDR2 SASEGT. The CDR3 sequence is CASSEVGTSGGVREQYF. In nucleotides, the CDR3 is TGTGCCAGCAGTGAAGTGGGGACTAGCGGGGGTGTACGGGAGCAGTACTTC.

V usage is TRBV2 and J usage is TRBJ1-3; D unclear. The V gene lost 4 bases and the J gene lost 3 bases, with 10 bases spanning the gap. The CDR3 loop spans 14 amino acids. Germline V CDR1 and CDR2: SNHLY, FYNNEI. Here the CDR3 DNA reads TGTGCCAGCAGTGCTAACAGCATTGGAAACACCATATATTTT. Translation: CASSANSIGNTIYF.